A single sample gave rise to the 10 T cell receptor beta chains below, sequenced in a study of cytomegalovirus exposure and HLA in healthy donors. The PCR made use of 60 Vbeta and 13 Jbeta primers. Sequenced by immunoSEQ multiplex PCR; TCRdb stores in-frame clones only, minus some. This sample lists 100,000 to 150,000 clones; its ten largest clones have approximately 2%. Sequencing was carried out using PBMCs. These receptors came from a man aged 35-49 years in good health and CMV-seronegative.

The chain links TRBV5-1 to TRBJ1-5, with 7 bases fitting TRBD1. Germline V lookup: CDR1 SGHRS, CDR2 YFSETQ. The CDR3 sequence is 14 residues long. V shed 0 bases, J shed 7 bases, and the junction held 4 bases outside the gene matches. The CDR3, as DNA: TGCGCCAGCAGCTTGGGACAGGGTGGGCAGCCCCAGCATTTT. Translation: CASSLGQGGQPQHF.

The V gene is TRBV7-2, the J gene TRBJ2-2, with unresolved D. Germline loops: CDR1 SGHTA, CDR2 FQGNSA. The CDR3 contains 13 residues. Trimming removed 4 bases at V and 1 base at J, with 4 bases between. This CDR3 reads CASSSKNTGELFF. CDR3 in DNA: TGTGCCAGCAGCTCCAAGAACACCGGGGAGCTGTTTTTT.

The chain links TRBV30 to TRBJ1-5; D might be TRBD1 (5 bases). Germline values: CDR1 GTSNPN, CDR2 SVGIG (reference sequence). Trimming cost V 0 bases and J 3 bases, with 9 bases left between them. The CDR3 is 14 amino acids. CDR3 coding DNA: TGTGCCTGGAGTGTCCTGGGGCCCAATCAGCCCCAGCATTTT. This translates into CAWSVLGPNQPQHF.

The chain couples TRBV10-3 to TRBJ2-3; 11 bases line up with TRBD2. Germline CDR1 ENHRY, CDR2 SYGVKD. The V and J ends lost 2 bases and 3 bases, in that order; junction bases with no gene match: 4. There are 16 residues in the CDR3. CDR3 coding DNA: TGTGCCATCAGTGAGATGACTAGCGGGATTACAGATACGCAGTATTTT. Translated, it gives CAISEMTSGITDTQYF.

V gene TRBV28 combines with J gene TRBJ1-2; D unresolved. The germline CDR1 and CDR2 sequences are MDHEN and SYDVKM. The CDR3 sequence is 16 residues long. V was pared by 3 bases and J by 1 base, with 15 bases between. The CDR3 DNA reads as TGTGCCAGCAGTTTTCGTCTCATGAGGGATAACTATGGCTACACCTTC. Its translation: CASSFRLMRDNYGYTF.

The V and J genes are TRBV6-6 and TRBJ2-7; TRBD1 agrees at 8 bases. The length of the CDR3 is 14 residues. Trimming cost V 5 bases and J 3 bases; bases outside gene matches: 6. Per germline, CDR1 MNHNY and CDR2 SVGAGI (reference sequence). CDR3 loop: CASSVGQGGYEQYF. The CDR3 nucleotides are TGTGCCAGCAGTGTAGGACAGGGAGGCTACGAGCAGTACTTC.

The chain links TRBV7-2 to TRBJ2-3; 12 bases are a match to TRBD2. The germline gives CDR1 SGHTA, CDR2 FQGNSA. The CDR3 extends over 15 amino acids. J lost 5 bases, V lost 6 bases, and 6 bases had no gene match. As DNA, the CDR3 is TGTGCCAGCAGGTCTAGCGGGAGGGCGGTAGATACGCAGTATTTT. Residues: CASRSSGRAVDTQYF.

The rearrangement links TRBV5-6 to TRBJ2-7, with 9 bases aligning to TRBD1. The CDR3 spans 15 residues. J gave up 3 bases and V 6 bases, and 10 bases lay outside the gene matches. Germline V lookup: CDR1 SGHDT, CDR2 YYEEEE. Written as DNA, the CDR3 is TGTGCCAGCACCCGAGGGACAGGGATCATCTACGAGCAGTACTTC. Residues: CASTRGTGIIYEQYF.

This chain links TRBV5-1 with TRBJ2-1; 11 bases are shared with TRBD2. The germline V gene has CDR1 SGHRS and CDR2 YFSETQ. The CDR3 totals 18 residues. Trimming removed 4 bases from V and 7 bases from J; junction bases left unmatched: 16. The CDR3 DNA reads TGCGCCAGCAGCCAGCTGCCCCCACTAGCGGGAGTAATGAATGAGCAGTTCTTC. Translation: CASSQLPPLAGVMNEQFF.

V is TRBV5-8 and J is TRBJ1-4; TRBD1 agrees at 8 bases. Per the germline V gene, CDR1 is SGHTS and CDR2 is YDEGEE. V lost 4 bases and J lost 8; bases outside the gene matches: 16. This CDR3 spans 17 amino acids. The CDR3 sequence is CASSLGTGELRVEKLFF. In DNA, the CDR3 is TGTGCCAGCAGCCTCGGGACAGGTGAATTGAGAGTCGAAAAACTGTTTTTT.